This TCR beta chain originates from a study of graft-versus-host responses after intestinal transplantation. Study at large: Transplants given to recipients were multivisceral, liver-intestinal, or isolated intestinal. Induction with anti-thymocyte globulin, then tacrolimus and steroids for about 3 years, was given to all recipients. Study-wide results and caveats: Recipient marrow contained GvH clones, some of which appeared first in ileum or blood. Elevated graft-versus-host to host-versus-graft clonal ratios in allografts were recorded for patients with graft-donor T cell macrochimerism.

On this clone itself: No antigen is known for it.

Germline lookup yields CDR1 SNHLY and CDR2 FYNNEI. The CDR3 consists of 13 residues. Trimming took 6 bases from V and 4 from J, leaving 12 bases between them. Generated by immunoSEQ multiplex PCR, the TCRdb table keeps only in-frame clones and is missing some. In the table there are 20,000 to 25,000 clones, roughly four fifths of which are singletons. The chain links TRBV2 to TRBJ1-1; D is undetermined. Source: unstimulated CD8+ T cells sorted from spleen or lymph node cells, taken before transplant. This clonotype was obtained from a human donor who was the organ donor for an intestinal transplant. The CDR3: CASSLGGSTEAFF. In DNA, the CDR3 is TGTGCCAGCAGCCTCGGCGGGAGCACTGAAGCTTTCTTT. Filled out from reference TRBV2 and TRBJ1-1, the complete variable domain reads EPEVTQTPSHQVTQMGQEVILRCVPISNHLYFYWYRQILGQKVEFLVSFYNNEISEKSEIFDDQFSVERPDGSNFTLKIRSTKLEDSAMYFCASSLGGSTEAFFGQGTRLTVV.